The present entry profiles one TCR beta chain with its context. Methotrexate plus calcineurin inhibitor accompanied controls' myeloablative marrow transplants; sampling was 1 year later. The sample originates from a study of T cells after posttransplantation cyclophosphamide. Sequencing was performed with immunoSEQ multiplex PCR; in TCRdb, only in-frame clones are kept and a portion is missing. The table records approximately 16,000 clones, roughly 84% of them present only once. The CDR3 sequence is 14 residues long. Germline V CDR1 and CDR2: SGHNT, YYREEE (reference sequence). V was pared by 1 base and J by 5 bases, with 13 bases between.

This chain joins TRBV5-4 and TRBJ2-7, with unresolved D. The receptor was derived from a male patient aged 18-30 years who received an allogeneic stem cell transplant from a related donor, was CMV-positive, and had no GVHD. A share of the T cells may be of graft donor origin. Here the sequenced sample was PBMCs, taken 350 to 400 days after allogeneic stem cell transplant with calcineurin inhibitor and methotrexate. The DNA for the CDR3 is TGTGCCAGCAGCTTGTCTCGGAGCGTCAACGAGCAGTACTTC. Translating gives CASSLSRSVNEQYF.